This TCR beta chain comes out of a study of human T cells and chemical hapten exposure. The sample holds many counts of this clonotype. What it recognizes is unknown. Whole-study findings and limits: There was a positive correlation between PT1 expanded TCR counts and patch test score. TCRs above 1 in 1000 frequency did not change with DPC sensitization.

The time point is: patch test 3, about 24 weeks after DPC sensitization. Treatment reported: therapeutic diphenylcyclopropenone sensitization with weekly scalp DPC. Blood sampling preceded each patch test application. Germline trimming cut 0 bases from V and 2 bases from J; bases unmatched to any gene: 7. The germline CDR1 and CDR2 sequences are MGHRA and YSYEKL. CDR3 length: 16 amino acids. Per the original data handling: Across samples, TCR counts had a median of about 100,000 and ranged from roughly 23,224 to 700,000. One entry per CDR3 protein, called by TCRdb with MiXCR from the RACE reads. The V and J calls here are based on TCRdb, not the publication. The sample records 55,000 to 80,000 distinct CDR3 sequences, roughly 9.6% being singletons.

Sequences were derived from whole blood, sampled in connection with sensitization to the hapten diphenylcyclopropenone (DPC). The sequence was collected from a woman aged 30 to 39 with alopecia areata. Some clones in this sample may be carry-over from other donors' samples. The chain uses TRBV4-1 and TRBJ2-7; 7 bases line up with TRBD2. In DNA form, the CDR3 reads TGCGCCAGCAGCCAAGATAGGGCGGGAGACACCTACGAGCAGTACTTC. Its translation: CASSQDRAGDTYEQYF.